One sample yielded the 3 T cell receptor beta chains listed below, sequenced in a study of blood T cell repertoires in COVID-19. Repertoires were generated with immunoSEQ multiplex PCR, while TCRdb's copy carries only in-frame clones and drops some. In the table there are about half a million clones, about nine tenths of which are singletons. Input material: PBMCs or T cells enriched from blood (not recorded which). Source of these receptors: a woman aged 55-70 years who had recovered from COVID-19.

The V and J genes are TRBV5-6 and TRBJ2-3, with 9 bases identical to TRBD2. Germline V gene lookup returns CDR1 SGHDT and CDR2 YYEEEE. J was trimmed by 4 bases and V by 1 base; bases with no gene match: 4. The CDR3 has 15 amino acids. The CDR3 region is CASSLTSGPSDTQYF. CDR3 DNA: TGTGCCAGCAGCTTGACTAGCGGGCCCTCAGATACGCAGTATTTT. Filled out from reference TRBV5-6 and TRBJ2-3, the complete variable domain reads DAGVTQSPTHLIKTRGQQVTLRCSPKSGHDTVSWYQQALGQGPQFIFQYYEEEERQRGNFPDRFSGHQFPNYSSELNVNALLLGDSALYLCASSLTSGPSDTQYFGPGTRLTVL.

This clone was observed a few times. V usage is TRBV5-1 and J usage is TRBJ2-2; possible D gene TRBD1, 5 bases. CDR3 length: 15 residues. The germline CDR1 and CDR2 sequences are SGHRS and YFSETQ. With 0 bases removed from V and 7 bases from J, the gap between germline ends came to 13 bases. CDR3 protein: CASSLGPGAVGELFF. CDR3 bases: TGCGCCAGCAGCTTGGGGCCTGGGGCGGTCGGGGAGCTGTTTTTT. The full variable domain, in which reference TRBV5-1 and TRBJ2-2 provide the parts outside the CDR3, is KAGVTQTPRYLIKTRGQQVTLSCSPISGHRSVSWYQQTPGQGLQFLFEYFSETQRNKGNFPGRFSGRQFSNSRSEMNVSTLELGDSALYLCASSLGPGAVGELFFGEGSRLTVL.

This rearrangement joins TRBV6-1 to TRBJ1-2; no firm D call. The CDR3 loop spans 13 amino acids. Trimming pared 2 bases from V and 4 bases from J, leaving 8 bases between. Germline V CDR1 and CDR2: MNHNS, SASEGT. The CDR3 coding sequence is TGTGCCAGCAGTGAAAGCCCCGGCTATGGCTACACCTTC. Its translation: CASSESPGYGYTF.